Presented here are 18 T cell receptor beta chains from one specimen sequenced in a study of CD8+ T cells in alopecia areata. Extraction and reverse transcription of RNA yielded cDNA as the sequencing template. The table came from immunoSEQ multiplex PCR; TCRdb's copy has only in-frame clones and leaves some out. The data show some 180,000 clones, more than 60% seen once. Source: CD4+ T cells sorted from blood, taken at week 0. All receptors come from a human donor with alopecia areata.

The chain joins TRBV2 to TRBJ2-1; 8 positions match TRBD2. The CDR3 is made up of 14 amino acids. V gave up 6 bases and J gave up 4 bases; unmatched junction bases: 5. Germline CDR1 SNHLY, CDR2 FYNNEI. CDR3 nucleotides: TGTGCCAGCAGCTTAGCGGGGACATACAATGAGCAGTTCTTC. Translating it yields CASSLAGTYNEQFF.

The chain joins TRBV25-1 to TRBJ2-5, with D possibly TRBD1 on 6 matching bases. The V end lost 2 bases, the J end lost 5 bases, and 15 bases lay between the germline ends. The CDR3 has 15 residues. The germline V gene encodes CDR1 MGHDK and CDR2 SYGVNS. The CDR3 loop reads CASSEDNRAAETQYF. The CDR3 coding sequence is TGTGCCAGCAGTGAAGACAACAGGGCAGCGGAGACCCAGTACTTC.

There are a few counts of this clone. This chain uses TRBV5-1 with TRBJ2-3; the D gene is possibly TRBD1 (6 bases). This CDR3 region has 11 residues. The germline V and J ends were trimmed by 5 bases and 9 bases, with 10 bases remaining between them. Germline V gene sequence: CDR1 SGHRS, CDR2 YFSETQ. CDR3 protein: CASRRQETQYF. Here the CDR3 DNA reads TGCGCCAGCAGAAGACAGGAGACGCAGTATTTT.

This clone was found a few times. The CDR3, as DNA: TGTGCCAGCAGTGAGATGGAGGGGTCCTACGAGCAGTACTTC. The encoded protein is CASSEMEGSYEQYF. The chain links TRBV27 to TRBJ2-7; D is possibly TRBD2 (6 bases). CDR3 length: 14 amino acids. Germline CDR1 and CDR2: MNHEY and SMNVEV (reference sequence). V was shortened by 5 bases and J by 1 base, with 12 bases between the two germline ends.

This chain joins TRBV19 and TRBJ2-2; D is undetermined. Trimming shortened V by 7 bases and J by 0 bases, and 15 bases separated the two germline ends. The CDR3 sequence is 16 residues long. Germline values: CDR1 LNHDA, CDR2 SQIVND (reference sequence). The DNA for the CDR3 is TGTGCCAGTACAAAGGTCCAGCTCTCGAACACCGGGGAGCTGTTTTTT. Encoded protein: CASTKVQLSNTGELFF.

This sequence joins TRBV29-1 and TRBJ2-2, with D tentatively TRBD1 or TRBD2 (5 bases each). With 4 bases removed from V and 6 bases from J, the gap between germline ends came to 12 bases. The germline V gene encodes CDR1 SQVTM and CDR2 ANQGSEA. The CDR3 is 13 residues long. CDR3 sequence (DNA): TGCAGCGTTGGCCGGGGCATTTCCGGGGAGCTGTTTTTT. This sequence encodes CSVGRGISGELFF.

This chain connects TRBV5-6 to TRBJ1-5, with TRBD1 identical over 9 bases. Germline-derived CDR1 and CDR2 are SGHDT and YYEEEE. The junction had 7 bases not matched to a gene; V was cut back by 4 bases and J by 5 bases. There are 15 residues in the CDR3. DNA for the CDR3: TGTGCCAGCAGCAGGGGACAGGGAGGATATCAGCCCCAGCATTTT. It codes for CASSRGQGGYQPQHF.

This clone was counted once. This chain connects TRBV18 to TRBJ1-6; tentatively, D is TRBD1 (5 bases). The CDR3 has 13 residues. V was cut by 3 bases and J by 9 bases, with 9 bases left in between. CDR1 and CDR2 from the germline V gene are KGHSH and LQKENI. CDR3 DNA: TGTGCCAGCTCACCGGCAGGGACTTCACCCCTCCACTTT. Encoded protein: CASSPAGTSPLHF.

The V call is TRBV29-1, the J call TRBJ2-2; 12 positions agree with TRBD1. The CDR3 consists of 17 residues. The germline gives CDR1 SQVTM, CDR2 ANQGSEA. V was clipped by 3 bases and J by 0 bases; unmatched bases: 5. Written as DNA, the CDR3 is TGCAGCGTTGACGCCGGGACAGGGGGCCCGAACACCGGGGAGCTGTTTTTT. Its protein is CSVDAGTGGPNTGELFF.

The V gene is TRBV19, the J gene TRBJ2-3; 8 bases match TRBD1. The CDR3 consists of 16 residues. Germline-derived CDR1 and CDR2 are LNHDA and SQIVND (reference sequence). J gave up 8 bases and V 2 bases, and 12 bases lay outside the gene matches. CDR3 sequence: CASSIPGQEWLGTQYF. As DNA, the CDR3 is TGTGCCAGTAGTATACCGGGACAGGAATGGCTCGGTACGCAGTATTTT.

V is TRBV29-1 and J is TRBJ1-4; 8 nucleotides line up with TRBD1. Trimming removed 7 bases from V and 0 bases from J; junction bases left unmatched: 4. Germline V lookup: CDR1 SQVTM, CDR2 ANQGSEA. The CDR3 has 14 amino acids. The CDR3 loop reads CSGTGGSTNEKLFF. CDR3 DNA sequence: TGCAGCGGTACAGGGGGATCAACTAATGAAAAACTGTTTTTT.

Written as DNA, the CDR3 is TGTGCCAGCAGCTTGGACACCTACGAGCAGTACTTC. It translates to CASSLDTYEQYF. The genes are TRBV7-3 and TRBJ2-7; the D gene is possibly TRBD1 (5 bases). CDR3 length: 12 residues. Trimming took off 3 bases at V and 2 bases at J, with 5 bases between the two ends. Germline CDR1 and CDR2: SGHTA and FQGTGA.

The chain links TRBV27 to TRBJ2-1; perhaps D is TRBD1 or TRBD2 (5 bases each). This CDR3 has 13 amino acids. V lost 4 bases, J lost 10 bases, and 14 bases lay in between. Per the germline V gene, CDR1 is MNHEY and CDR2 is SMNVEV (reference sequence). The CDR3 region is CASSYRGANEQFF. The CDR3 DNA reads TGTGCCAGCAGTTACCGAGGGGCGAACGAGCAGTTCTTC.

The V call is TRBV6-6, the J call TRBJ1-1; D uncertain. The V end lost 7 bases, the J end lost 1 base, and 7 bases lay between the germline ends. CDR1 is MNHNY, CDR2 SVGAGI, per germline (reference sequence). The CDR3 length is 12 residues. The CDR3 region has the DNA TGTGCCAGCACCAGGAAGAACACTGAAGCTTTCTTT. Residues: CASTRKNTEAFF.

The CDR3 loop is CAWSVDRNGYGYTF. CDR3 nucleotides: TGTGCCTGGAGTGTAGACAGGAATGGGTATGGCTACACCTTC. J is TRBJ1-2 and V is TRBV30, with D tentatively TRBD1 (6 bases). From germline, CDR1 is GTSNPN and CDR2 SVGIG (reference sequence). V gave up 0 bases and J gave up 5 bases, with 13 bases separating them. The CDR3 covers 14 residues.

A few counts support this clone. This rearrangement joins TRBV6-5 to TRBJ1-5, with TRBD1 matching over 8 bases. With V trimmed by 6 bases and J by 5 bases, 9 bases remained unmatched. The CDR3 covers 15 residues. In germline, CDR1 is MNHEY, CDR2 SVGAGI. CDR3 nucleotide sequence: TGTGCCAGCAGCCCTGGGACAGGCCATTATCAGCCCCAGCATTTT. It encodes CASSPGTGHYQPQHF.

This chain joins TRBV6-5 and TRBJ1-2, with D unresolved. In germline, CDR1 is MNHEY, CDR2 SVGAGI. V was cut by 4 bases and J by 3 bases, with 15 bases left in between. The CDR3 contains 15 residues. CDR3 residues: CASSSLKTPYYGYTF. CDR3 in DNA: TGTGCCAGCAGTTCCCTAAAAACACCTTACTATGGCTACACCTTC.

The rearrangement joins TRBV11-2 to TRBJ2-3; 8 bases are shared with TRBD2. The CDR3 spans 15 residues. Germline V gene lookup returns CDR1 SGHAT and CDR2 FQNNGV. V was pared by 5 bases and J by 5 bases, with 9 bases of the junction left unmatched. CDR3 sequence reads: CASSRRTSPGDTQYF. In DNA, the CDR3 is TGTGCCAGCAGCAGACGGACTAGCCCTGGAGATACGCAGTATTTT.